The sequence of this T cell receptor (beta chain) was determined in a study of a mutant IDH1 vaccine in newly diagnosed glioma. Overall study context: Earlier care involved radiotherapy, temozolomide, or both, and the majority received both.

Points on this clone: Its antigen is not identified.

Time point defined: baseline, week 1 (first vaccination visit). The sample's treatment: pre-vaccination baseline after standard-of-care therapy. New astrocytomas of WHO grade 3 or 4 that were IDH1-mutant and ATRX-lost were found in the donors. Trimming pared 10 bases from V and 0 bases from J, leaving 10 bases between. CDR3 length: 13 amino acids. CDR1 is LNHDA, CDR2 SQIVND, per germline (reference sequence). Study-level results: Pseudoprogression showed no apparent link to changes in top peripheral T cell clonotypes.

The method was immunoSEQ multiplex PCR; TCRdb's version includes in-frame clones alone and lacks a portion of them. The table has tens of thousands of clones, approximately 80% seen once. The input for sequencing was PBMCs, taken from a glioma patient treated with radiotherapy, temozolomide or both. The TCR comes from a man aged 35 to 55 with glioma. Some clones in this sample may be carry-over from other donors' samples. The V gene is TRBV19, the J gene TRBJ1-3, with D maybe TRBD1 (5 bases). The CDR3 protein is CATRQFSGNTIYF. CDR3 nucleotides: TGTGCCACAAGACAGTTCTCTGGAAACACCATATATTTT.